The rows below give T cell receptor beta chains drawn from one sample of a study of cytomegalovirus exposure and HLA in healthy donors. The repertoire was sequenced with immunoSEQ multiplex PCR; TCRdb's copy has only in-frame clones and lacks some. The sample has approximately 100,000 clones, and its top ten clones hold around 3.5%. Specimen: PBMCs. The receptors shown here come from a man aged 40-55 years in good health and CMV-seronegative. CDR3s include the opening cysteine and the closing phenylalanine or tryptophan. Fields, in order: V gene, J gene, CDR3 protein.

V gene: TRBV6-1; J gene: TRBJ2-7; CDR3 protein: CASSEFIEQYF
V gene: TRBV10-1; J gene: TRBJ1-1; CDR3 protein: CASSDGGSMNTEAFF
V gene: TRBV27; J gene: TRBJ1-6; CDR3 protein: CASRLTSAANSPLHF
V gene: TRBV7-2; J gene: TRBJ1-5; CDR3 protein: CASSLGTGASNQPQHF
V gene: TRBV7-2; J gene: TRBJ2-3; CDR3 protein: CASSQGGGYTDTQYF
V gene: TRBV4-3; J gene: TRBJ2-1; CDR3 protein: CASSQAGTAQLYNEQFF
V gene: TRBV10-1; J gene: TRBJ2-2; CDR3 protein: CASSDPGGWLFF
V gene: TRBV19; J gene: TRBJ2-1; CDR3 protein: CASTQAGEAYNEQFF
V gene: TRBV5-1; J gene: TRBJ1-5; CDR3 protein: CASSFGTGGDQPQHF
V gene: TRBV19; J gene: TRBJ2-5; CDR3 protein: CASSIDLLSGGLGETQYF
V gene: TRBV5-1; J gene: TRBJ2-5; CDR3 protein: CASSLDSLRGGSQETQYF
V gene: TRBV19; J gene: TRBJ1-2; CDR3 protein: CATLPGTNYGYTF
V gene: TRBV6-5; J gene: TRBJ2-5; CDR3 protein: CASIPSGGDQETQHF
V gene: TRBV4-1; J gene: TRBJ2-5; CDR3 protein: CASSRAGTILETQYF
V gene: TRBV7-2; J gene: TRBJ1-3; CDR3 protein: CASSGGGSGNTIYF
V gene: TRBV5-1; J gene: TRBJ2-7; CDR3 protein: CASSRGQGVYEQYF
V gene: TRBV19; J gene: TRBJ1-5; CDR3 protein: CASISARGLDQPQHF
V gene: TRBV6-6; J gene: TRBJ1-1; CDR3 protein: CASSPVDNTEAFF
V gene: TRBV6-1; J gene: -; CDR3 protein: CASRGGEQYF
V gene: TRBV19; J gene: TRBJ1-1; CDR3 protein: CASSQGQGLDTEAFF
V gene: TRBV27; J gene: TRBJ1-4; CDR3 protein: CASSPTTGWIIGEKLFF
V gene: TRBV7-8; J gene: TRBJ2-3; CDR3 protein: CASSPGTDRDTQYF
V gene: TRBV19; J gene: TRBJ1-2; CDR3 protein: CASIARTHYGYTF
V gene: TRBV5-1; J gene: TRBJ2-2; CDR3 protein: CASRQGSNTGELFF
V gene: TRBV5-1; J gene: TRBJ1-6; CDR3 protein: CASSLKSNSPLHF
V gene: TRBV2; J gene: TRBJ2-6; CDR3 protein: CASRHILQVSSGANVLTF
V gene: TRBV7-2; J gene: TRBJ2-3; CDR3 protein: CASNTVAGGGTDTQYF
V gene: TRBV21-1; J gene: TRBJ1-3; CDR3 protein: CASSKLDKSCGNTIYF
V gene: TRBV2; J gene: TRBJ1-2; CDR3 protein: CASSEVKILGGYTF
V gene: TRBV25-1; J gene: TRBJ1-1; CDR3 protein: CASSRGEAFF